This T cell receptor (beta chain) emerged from a study of spatial heterogeneity in lung cancer. Findings of the study overall: Within tumors, counts of expanded alpha and beta TCRs tracked tumor mutation counts.

By its share, this clonotype is medium-sized (0.01 to 0.1%). As yet, its antigen is unknown. The time point is: sample taken at primary tumor resection. Samples were donated by 72 untreated early-stage non-small cell lung cancer patients. No cell sorting; template was whole RNA from tumor, lung tissue or PBMC. Per germline, CDR1 SGHAT and CDR2 FQNNGV. V lost 2 bases and J 2 bases, leaving 12 bases between the germline ends. CDR3 length: 15 residues. TCRdb re-called the 5' RACE reads with MiXCR, one entry per CDR3 protein. The sample lists about 8,400 distinct CDR3 sequences, approximately 5% seen once, with around an eighth in the top ten.

This receptor was identified in a female donor with early-stage non-small cell lung cancer. The sequencing used lung tumor tissue, collected at surgery. V and J are TRBV11-2 and TRBJ1-1; D gene uncertain. CDR3 sequence: CASSLRPTLNTEAFF. Written as DNA, the CDR3 is TGTGCCAGCAGCTTAAGACCGACATTAAACACTGAAGCTTTCTTT.